A single count supports the clone carrying this T cell receptor (beta chain). What it recognizes is unknown. Then a second PCR, running about 6 to 11 cycles, was carried out with a sample-barcoded 5' primer and a J-beta primer mix. MiXCR, applied by TCRdb to the 5' RACE reads, yields one record per CDR3 protein. The table lists 800,000 or so distinct CDR3 sequences, about half of them singletons. V dropped 1 base and J dropped 10 bases, with 17 bases sitting between them. The CDR3 consists of 15 residues. This sample is part of a study of blood T cells in healthy people across ages. Study-wide results and limits: Relative to aged donors, long-lived donors carried more naive CD4+ cells and displayed higher diversity.

The clonotype comes from a man at least 80 years old in good health. Input material: blood. The V call is TRBV12-3 or TRBV12-4, the J call TRBJ2-1, with D perhaps TRBD1 or TRBD2 (6 bases each). In DNA form, the CDR3 reads TGTGCCAGCAGTTTAGAAGGACAGATTGCGGGAGAGCAGTTCTTC. Residues: CASSLEGQIAGEQFF.